This TCR beta chain is drawn from a study of T cell responses to AZD1222 COVID-19 vaccine. Study as a whole: Second-dose intervals of approximately 4 or approximately 12 weeks were pooled. The study, taken as a whole, reports: Just a handful of people given AZD1222 tested seropositive at baseline.

Some clones are missing from TCRdb's copy, which holds only in-frame ones; the method was immunoSEQ multiplex PCR. The sample lists roughly 96,000 clones; around nine tenths were seen once. Turning to this clone: Its antigen is as yet unknown.

This TCR derives from an adult in good health. The specimen was peripheral blood, collected on day 0 of AZD1222 vaccination.

The CDR3 here is CASTRLTGPYEQYF. The CDR3 DNA reads TGTGCCAGCACCAGATTGACAGGGCCCTACGAGCAGTACTTC. The J gene is TRBJ2-7, the V gene TRBV6-5; 7 nucleotides align to TRBD1. CDR1 and CDR2 (germline): MNHEY, SVGAGI. Trimming removed 7 bases from V and 2 bases from J; junction bases left unmatched: 8. The CDR3 runs to 14 residues.